Below, one TCR beta chain is given with its context. Primers for the PCR totalled 60 Vbeta and 13 Jbeta. The assay was immunoSEQ multiplex PCR, and TCRdb's table has in-frame clones only and misses some. The sample includes 90,000 to 130,000 clones, more than 65% of them seen just once. Trimming cost V 2 bases and J 4 bases; bases outside gene matches: 5. CDR3 length: 15 amino acids. Germline CDR1 reads SGHNT; CDR2 reads YYREEE (reference sequence). The data derive from a study of cytomegalovirus exposure and HLA in healthy donors. This receptor was identified in a man aged 30-40 years in good health and CMV-seropositive. The chain combines TRBV5-4 with TRBJ2-2; 7 bases line up with TRBD2. Sample: PBMCs. The CDR3 here is CASSFGGEFTGELFF. For the CDR3, the DNA is TGTGCCAGCAGCTTTGGGGGGGAGTTCACCGGGGAGCTGTTTTTT.